This T cell receptor (beta chain) was profiled in a study of cytomegalovirus exposure and HLA in healthy donors (dated 2017 in TCRdb). The study in broad terms: An earlier analysis of some 600 of the donors reported about 280 Gb of sequence data and 117 million unique TCR beta sequences obtained from 150 million to 200 million T cells. Approximately 330 gigabases of sequencing data and 91 million or so unique TCR sequences made up an early release that covered around 640 HLA-typed donors. Of the 398 genotyped donors, approximately 83% fell in the genetic ancestry cluster associated with self-reported Caucasian donors. The study aimed to test whether cataloging public T cell receptors could reveal signatures of past pathogen exposure. Using immunosequencing, the study profiled T cell repertoires from 666 subjects and related those repertoires to cytomegalovirus serostatus. Besides the first cohort of hundreds of subjects, a separate validation cohort made up of around 120 different subjects was used. To predict cytomegalovirus infection status, the study combined high-throughput TCR immunosequencing, statistical association of individual TCRs with disease status, and machine learning. In a later analysis, previously published TCR beta repertoires from 670 or so donors were re-analyzed and high-resolution HLA genotyping was added so that TCR occurrence patterns could be studied. In the later analysis, no new phenotypic data were used to find candidate immune exposures; instead, reliance was placed on TCR beta sequences and their occurrence across donors. To decide whether each TCR beta V gene segment behaved as functional or pseudogenic, an earlier analysis of approximately 620 of the donors relied on high-throughput TCR beta sequencing. Alongside the repertoire data, information on donor age, sex, ethnicity and CMV serostatus was compiled. A later genetic analysis took genome-wide SNP genotypes for about 55% of the 666 donors and used that subset as a discovery cohort. All discovery cohort repertoires had been generated on a single sequencing platform. HLA typing included class I and class II loci at four-digit resolution. The number of typed donors differed by locus: roughly 629-630 for A, B, C, DRB1 and DQB1; some 500 for DQA1; 606 for DPA1; and about 450 for DPB1. Five DR-DQ haplotypes were handled as single units for association and clustering because linkage in the cohort was strong. On average, over 200,000 unique TCR beta nucleotide sequences were sequenced per donor among 398 genotyped donors of the cohort, with about 17% of those sequences being non-productive.

Overall study outcomes, separate from this receptor: A later analysis found that HLA-associated TCR beta chains were more clonally expanded and had lower generation probabilities than equally common non-associated chains. Several of the top co-occurrence clusters appeared to be linked to parvovirus B19, influenza, CMV and Epstein-Barr virus, according to a later analysis. A cluster of highly shared sequence variants was judged likely to represent a technical artifact of the sequencing pipeline. Correlated functional status among segregating V segments might be attributable to linkage disequilibrium, but an unknown experimental factor could not be ruled out. In a later genetic analysis, a missense DCLRE1C variant was associated with V-gene and J-gene trimming of TCR beta chains, and the association was replicated in an independent cohort. In the study, approximately 160 TCR beta chains were listed as associated with cytomegalovirus. Across donors, most TCR sequences were observed very rarely, whereas some public TCRs were present in many individuals. The only immune exposure information available for the cohort was CMV serostatus. It was suggested by the authors that the approach could potentially be generalized to other disease states and immunological phenotypes. A further reported finding was that TCR beta sequences accurately predicted the HLA-A and HLA-B alleles for most subjects in the first cohort. When HLA alleles, especially DR and DQ, strongly co-occurred, attributing TCR associations to individual alleles was difficult. In a later analysis, TCR association rates were found to vary across HLA loci, with the most associated TCRs seen for DRB1 alleles and the fewest for HLA-C alleles. At a false discovery rate of 0.05, a later analysis linked around 15,000 TCR beta sequences to specific HLA alleles. Compared with the roughly 720-donor mean, donors in an Asian-associated ancestry cluster had fewer N-insertions in productive TCRs, according to a later genetic analysis. In vitro tests confirmed that a few of the cytomegalovirus-associated TCR beta chains recognize cytomegalovirus antigens. An earlier analysis of some 560 of the donors showed that most TCR beta V segments appeared in productive rearrangements either about 90% or about 30% of the time, which broadly matched IMGT annotations. A later analysis found that most CMV-associated TCR beta chains appeared HLA-restricted, with HLA associations seemingly driven largely by CMV exposure. Because counts were too low, seventeen rarely observed V segments, including chromosome 9 orphons, were excluded from the earlier analysis of under 650 of the donors. The classifier was reported to diagnose cytomegalovirus status with high specificity and sensitivity in both the original and validation cohorts. Presence/absence analyses assumed roughly uniform sequencing depth across donors, an assumption that may not hold. Because HLA typing was missing for some donors at each locus, association tests included only the typed subset. In this cohort, only TCR beta chains were sequenced, and detectable features were limited by the absence of alpha or paired-chain data.

The cohort consisted of 666 healthy bone marrow donors. At the time of sampling, all cohort members were nominally healthy, though unrecorded immune exposures were likely present. The donor was CMV seropositive and was included in the group of 300 or so seropositive cohort members. A peripheral blood sample was collected from each donor, and TCR beta sequencing was performed on peripheral blood mononuclear cells. The Qiagen DNeasy Blood Extraction Kit was used to extract genomic DNA from the blood cell samples. The receptor library was made with the immunoSEQ multiplex PCR assay. The multiplex PCR relied on a mix of 60 forward primers for TCR Vbeta segments and 13 reverse primers for TCR Jbeta segments. The CDR3 region of rearranged TCR beta genes was amplified from genomic DNA with a multiplex PCR assay. The Illumina HiSeq System was used to sequence the amplified TCR beta libraries as 87-base-pair reads. In the source study's methods: A later analysis tallied tens of millions of unique TCR beta chains across the 700 or so repertoires, and some 10 million of those chains were shared by two or more donors. Raw reads were error-corrected and collapsed into unique sequences with a nearest-neighbor algorithm that merged closely related sequences to remove PCR and sequencing errors. To assign V, D and J gene segments, CDR3 sequences were aligned to IMGT reference sequences. For a sequence to be retained, a match of at least six nucleotides was required to both a V gene segment and a J gene segment. Rearrangements were classified as productive when the CDR3 lacked stop codons and remained in frame with V and J, and all other rearrangements were classified as non-productive. Following IMGT convention, CDR3 was defined as the stretch from the second conserved V-encoded cysteine up to the conserved J-encoded phenylalanine. The earlier analysis of around 640 of the donors excluded sequences that lacked an unambiguous match to a single V gene segment. An earlier analysis of several hundred of the donors classified V segments as functional when productive rearrangements were above 56.7% and as segregating when the standard deviation between donors was above 5%. A statistical classification framework was developed to diagnose cytomegalovirus status using the catalog of TCR beta chain sequences. In a later analysis, TCR nucleotide sequences were compared against IMGT/GENE-DB human TR gene sequences so that V and J genes could be assigned. Using the TCRdist pipeline, a later analysis assigned CDR3 sequences along with most-parsimonious VDJ recombination scenarios. In a later analysis, every TCR beta chain was defined by the combination of its CDR3 amino acid sequence and its V-gene family, and reads without a unique V-gene family were dropped. To address suspected cross-contamination and a sequencing artifact, a later analysis removed roughly 640 highly shared, low-generation-probability nucleotide sequences. For each public chain, a later analysis derived a clonal expansion index from normalized ranks of inferred template counts within each repertoire. Generation probabilities in a later analysis came from a VDJ recombination model fitted to out-of-frame rearrangements, and those results were checked against IGoR. Hypergeometric tests were used in a later analysis to score TCR-TCR, TCR-HLA and TCR-CMV co-occurrence, with a repertoire-size bias correction applied to the TCR pairs. A later analysis estimated false discovery rates by permuting HLA or CMV assignments 20 times. In a later analysis, co-occurring TCRs were grouped with DBSCAN, and TCRdist sequence similarity was added when clustering was performed within HLA-allele-positive subsets. For co-occurrence clustering, repertoires with fewer than 30,000 or more than 120,000 public chains were excluded, along with roughly 5 repertoires with anomalous nucleotide sharing. Here the immuneACCESS table is served through TCRdb, limited to in-frame sequences with V and J called. Missing clones are a known gap in these copies; in checked studies unresolved V genes cover under half, and the rest lacks a known reason. V and J calls plus clone size are reproduced from that table; the DNA served to infer D and trimming. The sample includes roughly 98,000 clones, with 62% observed a single time. The ten largest clones capture around 5.5% of the sample.

Regarding this clone: Its antigen remains undetermined. A junction boundary mismatches the germline segment, possibly from a read error.

Sequenced: PBMCs. This receptor was taken from a woman aged 25-40 years in good health and CMV-seropositive.

The DNA sequence is given as TGTTCCAGCAGCTTAGGAGTTGGTCGGGGAGCAGGCGAGCAGTACTTC. It translates to CSSSLGVGRGAGEQYF. This sequence uses TRBV7-9 and TRBJ2-7, and the D gene may be TRBD2, 5 bases matching. Looking up the germline V gene (reference sequence) yields CDR1 SEHNR and CDR2 FQNEAQ. The cysteine opens and the phenylalanine closes a CDR3 of 16 amino acids. Only the CDR3 DNA is retained, 48 bases long and in frame from the first base.